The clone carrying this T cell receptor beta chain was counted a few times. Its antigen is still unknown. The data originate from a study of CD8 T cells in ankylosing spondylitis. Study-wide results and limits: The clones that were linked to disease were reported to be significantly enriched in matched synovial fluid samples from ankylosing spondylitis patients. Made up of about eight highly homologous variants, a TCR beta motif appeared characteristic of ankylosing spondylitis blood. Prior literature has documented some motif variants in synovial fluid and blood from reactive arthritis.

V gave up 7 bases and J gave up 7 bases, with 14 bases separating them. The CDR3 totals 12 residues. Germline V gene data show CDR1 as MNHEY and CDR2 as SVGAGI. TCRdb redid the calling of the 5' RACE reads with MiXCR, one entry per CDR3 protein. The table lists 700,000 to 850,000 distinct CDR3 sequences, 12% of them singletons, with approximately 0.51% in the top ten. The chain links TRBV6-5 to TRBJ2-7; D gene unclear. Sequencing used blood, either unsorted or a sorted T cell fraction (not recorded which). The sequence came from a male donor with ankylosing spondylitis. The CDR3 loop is CASTSSILEQYF. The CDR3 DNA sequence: TGTGCCAGCACCTCGTCCATTTTGGAGCAGTACTTC.